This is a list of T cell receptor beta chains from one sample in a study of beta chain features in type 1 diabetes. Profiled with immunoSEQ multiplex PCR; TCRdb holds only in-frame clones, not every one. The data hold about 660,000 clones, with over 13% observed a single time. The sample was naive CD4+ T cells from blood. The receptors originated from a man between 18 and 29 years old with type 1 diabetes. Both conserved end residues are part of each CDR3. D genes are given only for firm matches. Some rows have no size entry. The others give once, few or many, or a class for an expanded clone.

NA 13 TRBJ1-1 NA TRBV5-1 TGCGCCAGCGGGGAGCAGCAGAACACTGAAGCTTTCTTT CASGEQQNTEAFF
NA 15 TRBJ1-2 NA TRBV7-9 TGTGCCAGCAGCTTACCACAGGGACGGAACTATGGCTACACCTTC CASSLPQGRNYGYTF
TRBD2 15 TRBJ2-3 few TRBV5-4 TGTGCCAGCAGCTGGACTAGCAGGGGCACAGATACGCAGTATTTT CASSWTSRGTDTQYF
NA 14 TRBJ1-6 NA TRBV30 TGTGCCTGGCATAAGGAGACCCATAATTCACCCCTCCACTTT CAWHKETHNSPLHF
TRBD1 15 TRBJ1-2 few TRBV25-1 TGTGCCAGCAGTCGGGGACAGGGTGGAAGGTATGGCTACACCTTC CASSRGQGGRYGYTF
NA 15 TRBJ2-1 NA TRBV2 TGTGCCAGCAGTGAAGAGGGGGGAGCCTACAATGAGCAGTTCTTC CASSEEGGAYNEQFF
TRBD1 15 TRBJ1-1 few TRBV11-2 TGTGCCAGCAGGAGGGCAGGGGGCAAGGGCACTGAAGCTTTCTTT CASRRAGGKGTEAFF
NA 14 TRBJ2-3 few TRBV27 TGTGCCAGCCGCTGGACGCTCGGGACAGATACGCAGTATTTT CASRWTLGTDTQYF
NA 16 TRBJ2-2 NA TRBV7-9 TGTGCCAGCAGCATCGGGGGTACCGCGAACACCGGGGAGCTGTTTTTT CASSIGGTANTGELFF
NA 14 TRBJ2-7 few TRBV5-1 TGCGCCAGCGCTCAGACGACAGACTCCTACGAGCAGTACTTC CASAQTTDSYEQYF
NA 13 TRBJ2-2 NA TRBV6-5 TGTGCCAGCAGTTACTACCCGGGCGGGGAGCTGTTTTTT CASSYYPGGELFF
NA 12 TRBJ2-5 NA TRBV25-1 TGTGCCAGCAGTGTCCCGACGGGGGAGCAGTACTTC CASSVPTGEQYF
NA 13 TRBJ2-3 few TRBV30 TGTGCCTGGAGTAAGGGGCCAACAGATACGCAGTATTTT CAWSKGPTDTQYF
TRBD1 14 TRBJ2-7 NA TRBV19 TGTGCCAGTAGTCCTAGGACAGGGTCGGGTGAGCAGTACTTC CASSPRTGSGEQYF
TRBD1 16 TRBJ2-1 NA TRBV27 TGTGCCAGCAGTTCCCACTCCGGGACAGGGGTAATATGGCAGTTCTTC CASSSHSGTGVIWQFF
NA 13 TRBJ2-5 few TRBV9 TGTGCCAGCAGCGTAGGGGACACGAAGACCCAGTACTTC CASSVGDTKTQYF
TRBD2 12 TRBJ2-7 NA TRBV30 TGTGCCTGGAGCACTAGCGGCTACGAGCAGTACTTC CAWSTSGYEQYF
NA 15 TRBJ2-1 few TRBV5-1 TGCGCCAGCAGCTTGTCGAACCCGGGTTACAATGAGCAGTTCTTC CASSLSNPGYNEQFF
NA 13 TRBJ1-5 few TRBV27 TGTGCCAGCAGTTACGACAGGAATCAGCCCCAGCATTTT CASSYDRNQPQHF
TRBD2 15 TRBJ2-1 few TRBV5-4 TGTGCCAGCTCGGGCGGGAGGAGCTCCTACAATGAGCAGTTCTTC CASSGGRSSYNEQFF
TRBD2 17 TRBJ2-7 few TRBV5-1 TGCGCCAGCAGTCAAACTAGCGGGGGCTCCATCTCCTACGAGCAGTACTTC CASSQTSGGSISYEQYF
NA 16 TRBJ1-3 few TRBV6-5 TGTGCCAGCAGTTACTCGGAGAGGGTCTCTGGAAACACCATATATTTT CASSYSERVSGNTIYF
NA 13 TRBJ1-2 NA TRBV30 TGTGCCTGGTCGTGGCAGCCAAACTATGGCTACACCTTC CAWSWQPNYGYTF
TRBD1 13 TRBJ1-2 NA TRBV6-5 TGTGCCAGCAGTACGGGGACAGAAACTGGCTACACCTTC CASSTGTETGYTF
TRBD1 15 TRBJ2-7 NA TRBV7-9 TGTGCCAGCAGCCCTTGGGGGACAGGGGTATACGAGCAGTACTTC CASSPWGTGVYEQYF
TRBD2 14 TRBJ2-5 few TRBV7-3 TGTGCCAGCAGCCCGGGGGGGCTCCAAGAGACCCAGTACTTC CASSPGGLQETQYF
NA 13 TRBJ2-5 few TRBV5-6 TGTGCCAGCAGCTTGTGGGGGGCGCAGACCCAGTACTTC CASSLWGAQTQYF
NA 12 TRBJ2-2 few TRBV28 TGTGCCAGCAGTTTAAGGGCCGGGGAGCTGTTTTTT CASSLRAGELFF
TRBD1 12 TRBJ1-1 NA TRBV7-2 TGTGCCAGCAGCCCTAACCGGGACAGAAGCCAATTT CASSPNRDRSQF
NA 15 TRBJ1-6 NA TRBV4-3 TGCGCCAGCAGCCAAGATTTCACCGTTAATTCACCCCTCCACTTT CASSQDFTVNSPLHF
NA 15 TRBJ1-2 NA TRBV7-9 TGTGCCAGCAGCGGCGGAAGGGGGGTAAACTATGGCTACACCTTC CASSGGRGVNYGYTF
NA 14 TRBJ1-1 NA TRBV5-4 TGTGCCAGCAGCGTTACAGGGTGGAGCACTGAAGCTTTCTTT CASSVTGWSTEAFF
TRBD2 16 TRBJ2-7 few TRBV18 TGTGCCAGCTCCCTCCCGGGACTAGCGGCCTCCTACGAGCAGTACTTC CASSLPGLAASYEQYF
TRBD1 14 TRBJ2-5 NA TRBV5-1 TGCGCCAGCAGCTCGACAGGGTTTCTTATAGAGCAGTACTTC CASSSTGFLIEQYF
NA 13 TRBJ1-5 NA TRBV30 TGTGCCTGGAGTGTGGAGGGGAATCAGCCCCAGCATTTT CAWSVEGNQPQHF
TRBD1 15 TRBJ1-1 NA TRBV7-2 TGTGCCAGCACTCTTAGTGGGACAGCGAACACTGAAGCTTTCTTT CASTLSGTANTEAFF
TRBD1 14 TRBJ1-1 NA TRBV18 TGTGCCAGCTCGCATGGTAGGGACAGGGTGCGGGCTTTCTTT CASSHGRDRVRAFF
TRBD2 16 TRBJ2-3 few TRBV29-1 TGCAGCGTTGTTAGCGGGTCCGATTGGGGCACAGATACGCAGTATTTT CSVVSGSDWGTDTQYF
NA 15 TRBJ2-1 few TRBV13 TGTGCCAGCAGCCTGCTTCAACTGGAGAACAATGAGCAGTTCTTC CASSLLQLENNEQFF
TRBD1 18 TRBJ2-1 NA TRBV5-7 TGTGCCAGCAGCTTGGCCCTTTCCGGACAGGGTCTTCGGGATGAGCAGTTCTTC CASSLALSGQGLRDEQFF
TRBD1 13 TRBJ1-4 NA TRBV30 TGTGCCTGGAGGACGGGACAGACAGAAAAACTGTTTTTT CAWRTGQTEKLFF
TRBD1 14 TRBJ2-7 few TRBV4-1 TGCGCCAGCAGCCGGGACAGGAGCTCCTACGAGCAGTACTTC CASSRDRSSYEQYF
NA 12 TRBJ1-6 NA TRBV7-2 TGTGCCAGCAGCTTCGATAATTCACCCCTCCACTTT CASSFDNSPLHF
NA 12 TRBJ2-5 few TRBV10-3 TGTGCCATCAGTGACCGTCAAGAGACCCAGTACTTC CAISDRQETQYF
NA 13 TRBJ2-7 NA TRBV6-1 TGTGCCAGCAAGCACAGGTCCTCCTACGAGCAGTACTTC CASKHRSSYEQYF
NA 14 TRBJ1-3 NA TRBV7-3 TGTGCCAGCAGCCCAGGGGCGGCCGGAAACACCATATATTTT CASSPGAAGNTIYF
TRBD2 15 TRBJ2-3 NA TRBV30 TGTGCCTGGAATCAGGCTAGCGGGGGTAGCGGGACGCAGTATTTT CAWNQASGGSGTQYF
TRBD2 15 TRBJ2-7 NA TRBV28 TGTGCCAGCAGTCCCCCTCGGGGGGGTTCCTACGAGCAGTACTTC CASSPPRGGSYEQYF
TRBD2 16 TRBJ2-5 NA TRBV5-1 TGCGCCAGCAGCTTGGGAACCGCGGGAGAAGGGGAGACCCAGTACTTC CASSLGTAGEGETQYF